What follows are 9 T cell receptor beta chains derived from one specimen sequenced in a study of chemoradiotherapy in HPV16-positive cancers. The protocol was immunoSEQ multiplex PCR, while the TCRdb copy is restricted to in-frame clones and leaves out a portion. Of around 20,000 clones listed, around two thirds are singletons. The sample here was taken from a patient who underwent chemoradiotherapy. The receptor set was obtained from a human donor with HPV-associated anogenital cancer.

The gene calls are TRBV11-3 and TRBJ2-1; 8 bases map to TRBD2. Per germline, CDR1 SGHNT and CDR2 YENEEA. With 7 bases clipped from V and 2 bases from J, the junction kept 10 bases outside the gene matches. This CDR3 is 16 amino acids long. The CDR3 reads CASTGGSPAPYNEQFF. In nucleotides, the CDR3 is TGTGCCAGCACGGGGGGGAGCCCGGCCCCCTACAATGAGCAGTTCTTC.

The CDR3 DNA reads as TGCGCCAGCAGTCGGGACAGGGTGGCCACTGAAGCTTTCTTT. Translation gives CASSRDRVATEAFF. This rearrangement joins TRBV5-1 to TRBJ1-1; TRBD1 matches 9 bases. CDR1 is SGHRS and CDR2 is YFSETQ in the germline V gene. The CDR3 is 14 residues long. Germline trimming cut 5 bases from V and 4 bases from J; bases unmatched to any gene: 6.

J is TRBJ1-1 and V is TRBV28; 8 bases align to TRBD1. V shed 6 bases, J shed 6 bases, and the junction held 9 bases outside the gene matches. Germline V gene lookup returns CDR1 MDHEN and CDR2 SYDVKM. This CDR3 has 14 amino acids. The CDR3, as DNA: TGTGCCAGCAGCGTAGGGACAGGCGGCCCTGAAGCTTTCTTT. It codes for CASSVGTGGPEAFF.

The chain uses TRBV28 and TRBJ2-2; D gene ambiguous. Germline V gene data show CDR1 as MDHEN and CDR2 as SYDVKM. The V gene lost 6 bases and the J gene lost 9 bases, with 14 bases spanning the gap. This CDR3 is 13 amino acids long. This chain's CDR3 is CASRPFGFWELFF. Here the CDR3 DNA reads TGTGCCAGCAGACCGTTTGGATTTTGGGAGCTGTTTTTT. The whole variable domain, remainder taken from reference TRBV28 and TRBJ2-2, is DVKVTQSSRYLVKRTGEKVFLECVQDMDHENMFWYRQDPGLGLRLIYFSYDVKMKEKGDIPEGYSVSREKKERFSLILESASTNQTSMYLCASRPFGFWELFFGEGSRLTVL.

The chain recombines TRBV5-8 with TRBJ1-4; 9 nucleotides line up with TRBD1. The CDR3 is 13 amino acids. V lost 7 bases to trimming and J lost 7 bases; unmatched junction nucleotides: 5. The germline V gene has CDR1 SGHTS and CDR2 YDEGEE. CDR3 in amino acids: CASGQGRGEKLFF. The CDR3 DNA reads TGTGCCAGCGGACAGGGGCGCGGTGAAAAACTGTTTTTT.

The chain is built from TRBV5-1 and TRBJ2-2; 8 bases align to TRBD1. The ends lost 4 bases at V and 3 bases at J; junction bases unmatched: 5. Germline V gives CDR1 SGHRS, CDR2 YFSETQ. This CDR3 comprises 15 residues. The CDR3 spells CASSAQGADTGELFF. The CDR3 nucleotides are TGCGCCAGCAGCGCGCAGGGGGCGGACACCGGGGAGCTGTTTTTT.

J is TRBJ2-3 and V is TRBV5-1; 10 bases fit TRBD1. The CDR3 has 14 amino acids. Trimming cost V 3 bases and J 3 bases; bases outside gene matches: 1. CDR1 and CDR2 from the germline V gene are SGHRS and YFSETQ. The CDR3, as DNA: TGCGCCAGCAGCTGGGACAGGGGAACAGATACGCAGTATTTT. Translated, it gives CASSWDRGTDTQYF. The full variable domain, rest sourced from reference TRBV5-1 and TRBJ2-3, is KAGVTQTPRYLIKTRGQQVTLSCSPISGHRSVSWYQQTPGQGLQFLFEYFSETQRNKGNFPGRFSGRQFSNSRSEMNVSTLELGDSALYLCASSWDRGTDTQYFGPGTRLTVL.

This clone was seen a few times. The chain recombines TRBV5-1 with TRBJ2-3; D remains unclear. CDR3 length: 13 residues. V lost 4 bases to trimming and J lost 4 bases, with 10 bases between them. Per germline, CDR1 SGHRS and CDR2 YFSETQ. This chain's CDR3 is CASSGDNSDTQYF. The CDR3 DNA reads TGCGCCAGCAGCGGTGACAATTCAGATACGCAGTATTTT.

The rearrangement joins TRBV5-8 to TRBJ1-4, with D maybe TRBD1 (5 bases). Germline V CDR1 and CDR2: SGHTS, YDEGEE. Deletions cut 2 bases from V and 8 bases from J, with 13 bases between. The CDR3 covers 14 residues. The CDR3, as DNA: TGTGCCAGCAGCTTCGGGACGAGTGGGGAAAAACTGTTTTTT. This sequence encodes CASSFGTSGEKLFF.